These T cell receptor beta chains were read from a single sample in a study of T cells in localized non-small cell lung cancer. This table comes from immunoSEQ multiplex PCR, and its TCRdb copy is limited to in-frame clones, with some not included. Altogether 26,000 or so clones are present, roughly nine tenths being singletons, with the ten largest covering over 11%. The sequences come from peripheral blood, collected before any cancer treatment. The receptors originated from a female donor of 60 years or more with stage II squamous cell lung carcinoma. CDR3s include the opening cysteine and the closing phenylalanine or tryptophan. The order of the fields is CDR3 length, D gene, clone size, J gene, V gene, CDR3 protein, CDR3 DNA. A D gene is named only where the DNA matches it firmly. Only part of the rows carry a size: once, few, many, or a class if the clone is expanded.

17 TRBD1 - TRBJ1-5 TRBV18 CASSPGTGGASNQPQHF TGTGCCAGCTCACCTGGGACAGGGGGTGCTAGCAATCAGCCCCAGCATTTT
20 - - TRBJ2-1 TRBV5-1 CASSFRGLDSRLSSYNEQFF TGCGCCAGCAGCTTCCGGGGACTCGACAGTCGGTTATCCTCCTACAATGAGCAGTTCTTC
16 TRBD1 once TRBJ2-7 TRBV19 CASSRSWTGSSYEQYF TGTGCCAGTAGTCGCTCCTGGACAGGCAGCTCCTACGAGCAGTACTTC
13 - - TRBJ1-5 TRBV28 CGAGVYSNQPQHF TGTGGGGCTGGGGTTTATAGCAATCAGCCCCAGCATTTT
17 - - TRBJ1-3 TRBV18 CASSPNRVVRAGNTIYF TGTGCCAGCTCACCAAACAGGGTAGTCAGAGCTGGAAACACCATATATTTT
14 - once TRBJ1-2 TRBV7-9 CASSLASLQYGYTF TGTGCCAGCAGCTTAGCGTCGCTTCAGTATGGCTACACCTTC
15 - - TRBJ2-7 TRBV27 CASSLAPDSSYEQYF TGTGCCAGCAGTTTAGCCCCAGATAGTTCCTACGAGCAGTACTTC
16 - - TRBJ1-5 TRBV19 CASSPRGLQQGQPQHF TGTGCCAGTAGCCCGAGGGGACTACAGCAGGGTCAGCCCCAGCATTTT
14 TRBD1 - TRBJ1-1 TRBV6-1 CASSAQGGNAEAFF TGTGCCAGCAGTGCACAGGGGGGCAACGCTGAAGCTTTCTTT
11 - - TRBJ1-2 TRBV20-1 CSGPRDHGYTF TGCAGTGGGCCCAGGGACCATGGCTACACCTTC
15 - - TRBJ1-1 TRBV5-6 CASSFGLLMNTEAFF TGTGCCAGCAGCTTTGGACTCCTCATGAACACTGAAGCTTTCTTT